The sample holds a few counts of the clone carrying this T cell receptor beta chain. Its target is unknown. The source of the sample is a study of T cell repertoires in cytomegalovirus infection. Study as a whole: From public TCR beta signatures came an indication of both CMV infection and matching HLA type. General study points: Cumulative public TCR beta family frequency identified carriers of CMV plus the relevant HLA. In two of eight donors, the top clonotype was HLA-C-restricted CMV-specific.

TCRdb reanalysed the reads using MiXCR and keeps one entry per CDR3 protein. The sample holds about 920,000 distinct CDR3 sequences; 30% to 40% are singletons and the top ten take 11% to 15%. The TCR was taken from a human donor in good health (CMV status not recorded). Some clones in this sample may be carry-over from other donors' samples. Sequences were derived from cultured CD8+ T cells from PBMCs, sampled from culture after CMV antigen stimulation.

The CDR3 nucleotides read TGTGCCAGCACCACGGGACAGGGGGCGTGGGGGGAGCTGTTTTTT. Protein sequence: CASTTGQGAWGELFF. The chain employs TRBV6-6 and TRBJ2-2; 12 positions agree with TRBD1. V lost 7 bases to trimming and J lost 8 bases; unmatched junction nucleotides: 8. Per germline, CDR1 MNHNY and CDR2 SVGAGI (reference sequence). The CDR3 sequence is 15 residues long.